This paragraph covers one T cell receptor (beta chain) sequence. Antigen: not known. Deletions cut 2 bases from V and 0 bases from J, with 8 bases between. CDR1 is DFQATT and CDR2 is SNEGSKA in the germline V gene (reference sequence). The CDR3 runs to 14 residues. The record originates from a study of blood T cells in healthy people across ages. Study outcomes and limitations: With age, beta diversity per million T cells declined roughly linearly, significantly by roughly 40. Naive T cell percentage and TCR beta diversity correlated strongly.

Primed by a sample-barcoded 5' primer and a J-beta primer mix, a second PCR proceeded for 7 to 11 cycles. TCRdb itself ran the 5' RACE reads through MiXCR, one entry per CDR3 protein. The table includes some 700,000 distinct CDR3 sequences, 22% detected once. This receptor was obtained from a man in his sixties or seventies in good health. Sequenced material: blood. The gene calls are TRBV20-1 and TRBJ1-3; the D is unclear. Written as DNA, the CDR3 is TGCAGTGCTAGACTTACTTACTCTGGAAACACCATATATTTT. Translated, it gives CSARLTYSGNTIYF.